The source of this T cell receptor (beta chain) is a study of cytomegalovirus exposure and HLA in healthy donors (dated by TCRdb to the late 2010s). Study-level background: In an earlier analysis of some 550 of the donors, 276 Gb of sequence data and 90 million to 130 million unique TCR beta sequences from 180 million or so T cells were reported. Approximately 300 gigabases of sequencing data and approximately 91 million unique TCR sequences made up an early release that covered about 640 HLA-typed donors. Among the roughly 390 genotyped donors, approximately 77% belonged to the genetic ancestry cluster associated with self-reported Caucasian donors. The aim of the study was to test whether cataloging public T cell receptors could identify signatures of past pathogen exposure. The study profiled the T cell repertoires of under 700 subjects by immunosequencing and related them to cytomegalovirus serostatus. Along with the approximately 620-subject first cohort, a separate validation cohort of roughly 110 different subjects was used. To predict cytomegalovirus infection status, the study combined high-throughput TCR immunosequencing, statistical association of individual TCRs with disease status, and machine learning. A later analysis re-analyzed previously published TCR beta repertoires from approximately 700 donors and added high-resolution HLA genotyping to study TCR occurrence patterns. Rather than using new phenotypic data, the later analysis identified candidate immune exposures from TCR beta sequences and from how often those sequences occurred across donors. An earlier analysis of around 540 of the donors applied high-throughput TCR beta sequencing to assess whether each TCR beta V gene segment acted as functional or pseudogenic. Donor age, sex, ethnicity and CMV serostatus were collected together with the repertoire data. A later genetic analysis took genome-wide SNP genotypes for 398 of the 666 donors and used that subset as a discovery cohort. All discovery cohort repertoires had been generated on a single sequencing platform. HLA typing included class I and class II loci at four-digit resolution. Typing coverage varied by locus: roughly 620-640 donors for A, B, C, DRB1 and DQB1; about 520 for DQA1; more than 600 for DPA1; 400 to 480 for DPB1. Several DR-DQ haplotypes were treated as single units for association and clustering because of strong linkage in the cohort. Across approximately 420 genotyped donors of the cohort, an average of roughly 250,000 unique TCR beta nucleotide sequences per donor were sequenced, and roughly 20% of those sequences were non-productive.

About this clone: Its antigen remains unidentified.

General conclusions and limits of the study: Correlated functional status among segregating V segments might be attributable to linkage disequilibrium, but an unknown experimental factor could not be ruled out. Assigning TCR associations to individual alleles was difficult when HLA alleles, especially DR and DQ, strongly co-occurred. Presence/absence analyses assumed roughly uniform sequencing depth across donors, an assumption that may not hold. In a later analysis, HLA-associated TCR beta chains were found to be more clonally expanded and to have lower generation probabilities than equally common non-associated chains. A cluster of highly shared sequence variants was judged likely to represent a technical artifact of the sequencing pipeline. A later genetic analysis associated a missense DCLRE1C variant with V-gene and J-gene trimming of TCR beta chains, and an independent cohort replicated the association. An earlier analysis of around 600 of the donors showed that most TCR beta V segments appeared in productive rearrangements either about 87% or about 30% of the time, which broadly matched IMGT annotations. According to the authors, the approach could potentially be generalized to other disease states and immunological phenotypes. Most CMV-associated TCR beta chains appeared to be HLA-restricted in a later analysis, and the HLA associations seemed to be driven largely by CMV exposure. Cytomegalovirus status was reported to be diagnosed by the classifier with high specificity and sensitivity in both the original and validation cohorts. Because the 87-base-pair reads could not distinguish some IMGT-functional V segments, including TRBV6-2 and TRBV6-3, those segments were excluded. The only immune exposure information available for the cohort was CMV serostatus. Several of the top co-occurrence clusters appeared to be linked to parvovirus B19, influenza, CMV and Epstein-Barr virus, according to a later analysis. Only TCR beta chains were sequenced in this cohort, and the absence of alpha or paired-chain data limited detectable features. A total of 164 TCR beta chains were listed by the study as associated with cytomegalovirus. Because counts were too low, 15 to 20 rarely observed V segments, including chromosome 9 orphons, were excluded from the earlier analysis of some 540 of the donors. In a later analysis, the rate of TCR association differed among HLA loci, with DRB1 alleles having the most associated TCRs and HLA-C alleles having the fewest. A further reported finding was that TCR beta sequences accurately predicted the HLA-A and HLA-B alleles for most subjects in the first cohort. Because HLA typing was missing for some donors at each locus, association tests included only the typed subset. At a false discovery rate of 0.05, a later analysis linked 16,000 or so TCR beta sequences to specific HLA alleles. Most TCR sequences were observed very rarely across donors, whereas some public TCRs were present in many individuals. A later genetic analysis reported fewer N-insertions in productive TCRs among donors in an Asian-associated ancestry cluster than the roughly 720-donor mean. In vitro tests confirmed that a few of the cytomegalovirus-associated TCR beta chains recognize cytomegalovirus antigens.

Library preparation employed the immunoSEQ multiplex PCR assay. For the multiplex PCR, a mixture combining 60 forward primers for TCR Vbeta segments and 13 reverse primers for TCR Jbeta segments was used. The CDR3 region of rearranged TCR beta genes was amplified from genomic DNA by a multiplex PCR assay. Amplified TCR beta libraries were sequenced as 87-base-pair reads on the Illumina HiSeq System. Concerning the study's data processing: Across the 670 or so repertoires, a later analysis counted approximately 83 million unique TCR beta chains, roughly 11 million of which were shared by at least two donors. Raw reads were error-corrected and collapsed into unique sequences with a nearest-neighbor algorithm that merged closely related sequences to remove PCR and sequencing errors. Alignment of CDR3 sequences to IMGT reference sequences was used to assign V, D and J gene segments. For a sequence to be retained, a match of at least six nucleotides to both a V gene segment and a J gene segment was required. A rearrangement was called productive if the CDR3 had no stop codons and remained in frame with V and J, and every other rearrangement was called non-productive. Following IMGT convention, CDR3 was defined as the stretch from the second conserved V-encoded cysteine to the conserved J-encoded phenylalanine. Sequences without an unambiguous match to a single V gene segment were excluded from the earlier analysis of about 640 of the donors. In an earlier analysis of a few hundred of the donors, V segments were called functional above 56.7% productive rearrangements and were called segregating when the between-donor standard deviation exceeded 5%. To diagnose cytomegalovirus status from the catalog of TCR beta chain sequences, a statistical classification framework was built. In a later analysis, TCR nucleotide sequences were compared against IMGT/GENE-DB human TR gene sequences so that V and J genes could be assigned. In a later analysis, CDR3 sequences and most-parsimonious VDJ recombination scenarios were assigned using the TCRdist pipeline. In a later analysis, every TCR beta chain was defined by the combination of its CDR3 amino acid sequence and its V-gene family, and reads without a unique V-gene family were dropped. In a later analysis, 500 to 650 highly shared, low-generation-probability nucleotide sequences were removed to address suspected cross-contamination and a sequencing artifact. In a later analysis, a clonal expansion index for each public chain was calculated from normalized within-repertoire ranks of inferred template counts. In a later analysis, generation probabilities were computed using a VDJ recombination model fitted to out-of-frame rearrangements, and the results were checked against IGoR. A later analysis scored TCR-TCR, TCR-HLA and TCR-CMV co-occurrence with hypergeometric tests, applying a repertoire-size bias correction to TCR pairs. A later analysis estimated false discovery rates by permuting HLA or CMV assignments 20 times. In a later analysis, co-occurring TCRs were grouped with DBSCAN, and TCRdist sequence similarity was added when clustering was performed within HLA-allele-positive subsets. Co-occurrence clustering excluded repertoires with fewer than 30,000 or more than 120,000 public chains, plus five with anomalous nucleotide sharing. The table comes from immuneACCESS by way of TCRdb, which keeps in-frame sequences with V and J called. Part of the clones is missing from these tables; in studies checked, under half for an unresolved V gene and the rest for unknown reasons. The V and J calls and clone size were taken over from that table, and D and trimming were inferred from the DNA. The sample's own table lists 130,000 to 150,000 clones. Together, the top ten hold 0.8% to 1% of the sample.

Based on the germline V gene (reference sequence), the CDR1 and CDR2 sequences are SEHNR and FQNEAQ. V loses 2 bases at its end and J loses 4 bases; junction bases beyond the gene matches: 4. The CDR3 covers 14 residues, taking in both the cysteine and the phenylalanine. The CDR3 DNA has 42 bases and is translated from base 1. The cohort was made up of around 720 healthy bone marrow donors. All cohort members were sampled while nominally healthy, although unrecorded immune exposures were likely present. The donor tested CMV seronegative and was one of the 352 seronegative cohort members. A peripheral blood sample was provided by each donor, and peripheral blood mononuclear cells were used for TCR beta sequencing. Genomic DNA was extracted from the blood cell samples with the Qiagen DNeasy Blood Extraction Kit.

The rearranged segments are TRBV7-9 and TRBJ2-7; 8 middle bases align to TRBD1. The sequencing input was PBMCs. The clonotype originates from a male donor in good health and CMV-seronegative. The CDR3 corresponds to CASSLQGAQYEQYF. The DNA sequence is given as TGTGCCAGCAGCTTACAGGGGGCGCAGTACGAGCAGTACTTC.